These 22 T cell receptor beta chains were sequenced from one sample in a study of T cells after yellow fever vaccination. TCRdb used MiXCR to reprocess the 5' RACE reads, holding one entry per CDR3 protein. Among some 350,000 distinct CDR3 sequences, under 14% were seen once, and the ten largest hold roughly a sixth. The sample in question was PBMCs, obtained on the day of the first yellow fever vaccination. These receptors all stem from a man aged 18 to 29 who received the YFV17D yellow fever vaccine.

This clonotype showed up just a few times. V is TRBV18 and J is TRBJ2-7; D is unresolved. Trimming left V 5 bases short and J 4 bases short, with 18 bases between. This CDR3 has 15 residues. The germline V gene encodes CDR1 KGHSH and CDR2 LQKENI. This CDR3 reads CASSNPQSVTYEQYF. In DNA, the CDR3 is TGTGCCAGCTCAAACCCCCAGAGCGTCACTTACGAGCAGTACTTC.

The chain joins TRBV29-1 to TRBJ1-1; 7 bases agree with TRBD1. Per the germline V gene, CDR1 is SQVTM and CDR2 is ANQGSEA. V was pared by 5 bases and J by 0 bases, with 15 bases of the junction left unmatched. The CDR3 is 17 amino acids. In DNA form, the CDR3 reads TGCAGCGTTATGTTCGACAGGGAGGGTAAAATGAACACTGAAGCTTTCTTT. It encodes CSVMFDREGKMNTEAFF. The full variable domain, with the rest looked up from reference TRBV29-1 and TRBJ1-1, is SAVISQKPSRDICQRGTSLTIQCQVDSQVTMMFWYRQQPGQSLTLIATANQGSEATYESGFVIDKFPISRPNLTFSTLTVSNMSPEDSSIYLCSVMFDREGKMNTEAFFGQGTRLTVV.

This clonotype was found a few times. The V call is TRBV7-2, the J call TRBJ1-5; 10 bases agree with TRBD1. CDR3 length: 18 residues. From germline, CDR1 is SGHTA and CDR2 FQGNSA. V was clipped by 2 bases and J by 6 bases; unmatched bases: 13. This CDR3 reads CASSLPGQGFSPGQPQHF. The CDR3, as DNA: TGTGCCAGCAGCTTACCGGGACAGGGGTTTAGTCCAGGTCAGCCCCAGCATTTT.

The sample holds many counts of this clonotype. The J gene is TRBJ1-2, the V gene TRBV7-2; D may be TRBD1 (5 bases). Per the germline V gene, CDR1 is SGHTA and CDR2 is FQGNSA. V was shortened by 5 bases and J by 4 bases, with 8 bases between the two germline ends. The length of the CDR3 is 12 residues. CDR3: CASSPDTYGYTF. The CDR3 DNA is TGTGCCAGCAGCCCGGACACCTATGGCTACACCTTC.

The chain combines TRBV10-3 with TRBJ2-7; D could derive from TRBD1 or TRBD2 (5 bases each). This CDR3 spans 13 amino acids. In germline, CDR1 is ENHRY, CDR2 SYGVKD. Trimming removed 6 bases at V and 2 bases at J, with 11 bases between. CDR3 sequence (DNA): TGTGCCATCAGGGGGACCGTACCCTACGAGCAGTACTTC. It encodes CAIRGTVPYEQYF.

There are a few counts of this clonotype. V gene TRBV18 combines with J gene TRBJ2-3, with unresolved D. There are 14 residues in the CDR3. Germline V gene lookup returns CDR1 KGHSH and CDR2 LQKENI. Trimming took off 2 bases at V and 2 bases at J, with 8 bases between the two ends. The CDR3 sequence: CASSPSTVTDTQYF. The DNA for the CDR3 is TGTGCCAGCTCACCAAGCACAGTCACAGATACGCAGTATTTT.

This clonotype was detected only a few times. This rearrangement joins TRBV6-1 to TRBJ1-1; 9 bases are shared with TRBD1. Per the germline V gene, CDR1 is MNHNS and CDR2 is SASEGT. J was trimmed by 5 bases and V by 7 bases; bases with no gene match: 8. The CDR3 spans 14 residues. CDR3 protein: CASTEDRGGTEAFF. The CDR3 DNA is TGTGCCAGCACCGAGGACAGGGGAGGTACTGAAGCTTTCTTT.

This clonotype was recorded a few times. V is TRBV28 and J is TRBJ2-7; 7 bases agree with TRBD1. The CDR3 is 15 residues long. Germline V gives CDR1 MDHEN, CDR2 SYDVKM. J lost 6 bases, V lost 6 bases, and 14 bases had no gene match. For the CDR3, the DNA is TGTGCCAGCAGGCCTAACAGGGGTGTTATGCGCGAGCAGTACGTC. It translates to CASRPNRGVMREQYV.

This clonotype has only a few counts. The chain links TRBV5-1 to TRBJ2-5; no firm D call. Germline assignment: CDR1 SGHRS and CDR2 YFSETQ. Deletions cut 5 bases from V and 5 bases from J, with 13 bases between. The CDR3 extends over 13 amino acids. The CDR3 nucleotides are TGCGCCAGCAGTGGTTTGGTTGAGGAGACCCAGTACTTC. This gives the protein CASSGLVEETQYF.

This clonotype was seen more than once but under ten times. This chain connects TRBV20-1 to TRBJ2-3; 8 nucleotides match TRBD1. V lost 6 bases, J lost 3 bases, and 11 bases stayed unmatched. Germline V CDR1 and CDR2: DFQATT, SNEGSKA (reference sequence). This CDR3 has 15 residues. This chain's CDR3 is CSARGPTGGTDTQYF. Written as DNA, the CDR3 is TGCAGTGCCAGGGGGCCCACTGGAGGGACAGATACGCAGTATTTT.

The chain couples TRBV7-3 to TRBJ1-1; no clear D. The germline CDR1 and CDR2 sequences are SGHTA and FQGTGA. V lost 3 bases to trimming and J lost 11 bases, with 16 bases between them. The CDR3 length is 13 residues. The CDR3 sequence is CASSLDTTTVAFF. The CDR3 coding sequence is TGTGCCAGCAGCTTGGATACAACAACCGTGGCTTTCTTT.

This clonotype showed up just a few times. The genes are TRBV7-2 and TRBJ1-6; D is uncertain. The germline V and J ends were trimmed by 1 base and 8 bases, with 12 bases remaining between them. The germline V gene has CDR1 SGHTA and CDR2 FQGNSA. This CDR3 comprises 15 residues. CDR3 protein: CASSLDPGFDSPLHF. The CDR3 bases are TGTGCCAGCAGCTTAGATCCGGGTTTCGATTCACCCCTCCACTTT.

This clonotype has a count of ten or more. The chain couples TRBV7-9 to TRBJ2-1; 12 bases agree with TRBD2. The CDR3 loop spans 15 amino acids. The ends lost 4 bases at V and 3 bases at J; junction bases unmatched: 1. Germline assignment: CDR1 SEHNR and CDR2 FQNEAQ (reference sequence). CDR3 protein: CASSWTSGDYNEQFF. CDR3 sequence (DNA): TGTGCCAGCAGCTGGACTAGCGGGGACTACAATGAGCAGTTCTTC.

The rearrangement links TRBV6-2 or TRBV6-3 to TRBJ1-4; D call uncertain. The CDR3 contains 16 residues. Germline CDR1 MNHEY, CDR2 SVGEGT. Trimming pared 0 bases from V and 0 bases from J, leaving 8 bases between. The CDR3 region is CASSYSLEPTNEKLFF. The CDR3 DNA follows: TGTGCCAGCAGTTACTCCCTCGAGCCAACTAATGAAAAACTGTTTTTT.

In this sample, this clonotype turned up a few times. The gene calls are TRBV20-1 and TRBJ1-5; no reliable D call. Per the germline V gene, CDR1 is DFQATT and CDR2 is SNEGSKA (reference sequence). V lost 3 bases and J 2 bases, leaving 8 bases between the germline ends. The CDR3 contains 13 residues. CDR3 sequence reads: CSASLLRNQPQHF. In DNA, the CDR3 is TGCAGTGCTAGTTTGCTTCGCAATCAGCCCCAGCATTTT.

This chain links TRBV25-1 with TRBJ2-3; TRBD2 matches 10 bases. CDR3 length: 14 residues. The J segment lost 4 bases and the V segment lost 4 bases, leaving 2 bases of the junction unmatched. Germline V gene data show CDR1 as MGHDK and CDR2 as SYGVNS. The CDR3: CASSGSGGADTQYF. The CDR3 bases are TGTGCCAGCAGTGGAAGCGGGGGGGCAGATACGCAGTATTTT.

This chain connects TRBV7-8 to TRBJ1-5; 9 nucleotides align to TRBD1. CDR1 SGHVS and CDR2 FQNEAQ come from the germline V gene. Trimming at V came to 3 bases and at J to 5 bases, leaving 5 bases not matched to a gene. The CDR3 has 15 residues. The CDR3 nucleotides read TGTGCCAGCAGCTTCGGGACAGGGCTTGATCAGCCCCAGCATTTT. It encodes CASSFGTGLDQPQHF.

This clonotype was counted a few times. The chain carries TRBV6-2 or TRBV6-3 and TRBJ2-5; TRBD1 aligns across 7 bases. Germline V CDR1 and CDR2: MNHEY, SVGEGT. The ends lost 7 bases at V and 1 base at J; junction bases unmatched: 3. The CDR3 length is 13 residues. The CDR3 nucleotides read TGTGCCAGCACCCGGGACAGCCAAGAGACCCAGTACTTC. Protein: CASTRDSQETQYF.

This clonotype was recorded at least ten times. J is TRBJ2-3 and V is TRBV12-3 or TRBV12-4; D is ambiguous. This CDR3 region has 16 residues. Trimming took 6 bases from V and 3 from J, leaving 19 bases between them. CDR3 residues: CASSLDLLGSTDTQYF. The CDR3 DNA reads TGTGCCAGCAGCCTAGACCTCTTGGGGTCGACAGATACGCAGTATTTT.

This clonotype has just a few counts. V is TRBV6-5 and J is TRBJ2-6, with D perhaps being TRBD1 or TRBD2 (5 bases each). The CDR3 length is 15 residues. V dropped 2 bases and J dropped 2 bases, with 7 bases sitting between them. Germline values: CDR1 MNHEY, CDR2 SVGAGI. CDR3 protein: CASSYEGTGANVLTF. DNA of the CDR3: TGTGCCAGCAGTTACGAGGGGACTGGGGCCAACGTCCTGACTTTC.

The sample holds a few counts of this clonotype. This chain joins TRBV12-3 or TRBV12-4 and TRBJ2-1; possibly TRBD2 for D (5 bases). This CDR3 region has 14 residues. V was shortened by 1 base and J by 6 bases, with 10 bases between the two germline ends. The CDR3 loop reads CASSLGTPVNEQFF. For the CDR3, the DNA is TGTGCCAGCAGTTTAGGGACTCCGGTCAATGAGCAGTTCTTC.

This clonotype was counted between two and nine times. The genes are TRBV12-3 or TRBV12-4 and TRBJ1-6, with D perhaps matching TRBD1 (6 bases). The V gene lost 4 bases and the J gene lost 4 bases, with 8 bases spanning the gap. The CDR3 totals 14 residues. The DNA of the CDR3 is TGTGCCAGCAGTTGGGACACTTATAATTCACCCCTCCACTTT. Amino acid sequence: CASSWDTYNSPLHF.